This is a list of T cell receptor beta chains from one sample in a study of human T cells and chemical hapten exposure. From the RACE reads, TCRdb called clonotypes with MiXCR, one entry per CDR3 protein. This table holds 180,000 or so distinct CDR3 sequences, roughly 14% found once. This specimen was whole blood, taken in connection with sensitization to the hapten diphenylcyclopropenone (DPC). These receptors originate from a woman in her 30s with alopecia areata. Some clones in this sample may be carry-over from other donors' samples. CDR3s include the opening cysteine and the closing phenylalanine or tryptophan. The D gene is left open where the match is weak. Some rows have no size entry. The others give once, few or many, or a class for an expanded clone.

CDR3 protein: CSVGVGGLDTQYF
CDR3 DNA: TGCAGCGTTGGAGTAGGGGGCTTAGATACGCAGTATTTT
J gene: TRBJ2-3
D gene: TRBD1
V gene: TRBV29-1
clone size: -

CDR3 protein: CASSTNRGGNTEAFF
CDR3 DNA: TGCGCCAGCAGCACCAACAGGGGCGGGAACACTGAAGCTTTCTTT
J gene: TRBJ1-1
D gene: TRBD1
V gene: TRBV5-1
clone size: once

CDR3 protein: CASSLAGLGEQYF
CDR3 DNA: TGTGCCAGCAGTTTAGCTGGCTTGGGCGAGCAGTACTTC
J gene: TRBJ2-7
D gene: -
V gene: TRBV28
clone size: -

CDR3 protein: CASSPSGEQYF
CDR3 DNA: TGTGCCAGCAGCCCCTCGGGGGAGCAGTACTTC
J gene: TRBJ2-7
D gene: -
V gene: TRBV28
clone size: many

CDR3 protein: CASRISGTGSTDTQYF
CDR3 DNA: TGTGCCAGCAGAATATCCGGGACAGGGAGTACAGATACGCAGTATTTT
J gene: TRBJ2-3
D gene: TRBD1
V gene: TRBV6-6
clone size: many

CDR3 protein: CASSLADRKDYGYTF
CDR3 DNA: TGTGCCAGCAGTTTGGCAGACCGTAAGGACTATGGCTACACCTTC
J gene: TRBJ1-2
D gene: -
V gene: TRBV28
clone size: few

CDR3 protein: CATSKAGRGTHEQYF
CDR3 DNA: TGTGCCACCAGCAAGGCCGGCAGGGGAACCCACGAGCAGTACTTC
J gene: TRBJ2-7
D gene: -
V gene: TRBV15
clone size: few

CDR3 protein: CASSLVLAGAAQYF
CDR3 DNA: TGTGCCAGCAGCTTAGTCCTAGCCGGGGCGGCGCAGTACTTC
J gene: TRBJ2-7
D gene: -
V gene: TRBV7-2
clone size: few

CDR3 protein: CASSQDMIAGVHNEQFF
CDR3 DNA: TGTGCCAGCAGCCAAGATATGATAGCGGGAGTCCACAATGAGCAGTTCTTC
J gene: TRBJ2-1
D gene: TRBD2
V gene: TRBV4-2
clone size: few

CDR3 protein: CASYSGNSPLHF
CDR3 DNA: TGTGCCAGTTATTCGGGAAATTCACCCCTCCACTTT
J gene: TRBJ1-6
D gene: -
V gene: TRBV6-6
clone size: few

CDR3 protein: CASSPPGTSGDNEQFF
CDR3 DNA: TGTGCCAGCAGCCCACCCGGGACTAGCGGCGACAATGAGCAGTTCTTC
J gene: TRBJ2-1
D gene: TRBD2
V gene: TRBV3-1
clone size: -

CDR3 protein: CSVEETVYGYTF
CDR3 DNA: TGCAGCGTTGAAGAGACAGTCTATGGCTACACCTTC
J gene: TRBJ1-2
D gene: -
V gene: TRBV29-1
clone size: many

CDR3 protein: CASRIQGGGYEQYF
CDR3 DNA: TGTGCCAGCAGGATACAGGGGGGAGGATACGAGCAGTACTTC
J gene: TRBJ2-7
D gene: TRBD1
V gene: TRBV27
clone size: -

CDR3 protein: CASRLPGQPYEQYF
CDR3 DNA: TGTGCCAGCAGGCTACCGGGACAGCCCTACGAGCAGTACTTC
J gene: TRBJ2-7
D gene: TRBD1
V gene: TRBV2
clone size: -

CDR3 protein: CASSYSKPGSRANTEAFF
CDR3 DNA: TGTGCCAGCAGTTACTCGAAACCGGGATCCAGGGCAAACACTGAAGCTTTCTTT
J gene: TRBJ1-1
D gene: -
V gene: TRBV6-6
clone size: few

CDR3 protein: CASGGASVPNEQFF
CDR3 DNA: TGTGCCAGCGGTGGGGCTAGTGTGCCCAATGAGCAGTTCTTC
J gene: TRBJ2-1
D gene: -
V gene: TRBV6-2/TRBV6-3
clone size: few

CDR3 protein: CASSRTGGSTYNEQFF
CDR3 DNA: TGTGCCAGCAGCCGAACAGGGGGCTCCACCTACAATGAGCAGTTCTTC
J gene: TRBJ2-1
D gene: TRBD1
V gene: TRBV12-3/TRBV12-4
clone size: few

CDR3 protein: CASSGQGNTGELFF
CDR3 DNA: TGTGCCAGCAGCGGACAGGGGAACACCGGGGAGCTGTTTTTT
J gene: TRBJ2-2
D gene: TRBD1
V gene: TRBV12-3/TRBV12-4
clone size: many

CDR3 protein: CTSSLVVNLLNSPLHF
CDR3 DNA: TGTACCAGCAGCTTGGTCGTCAACCTCCTTAATTCACCCCTCCACTTT
J gene: TRBJ1-6
D gene: -
V gene: TRBV5-5
clone size: -

CDR3 protein: CASSSGLPTDTQYF
CDR3 DNA: TGCGCCAGCAGCAGTGGACTACCCACAGATACGCAGTATTTT
J gene: TRBJ2-3
D gene: -
V gene: TRBV5-1
clone size: -

CDR3 protein: CSALGYMNTEAFF
CDR3 DNA: TGCAGCGCCCTGGGATACATGAACACTGAAGCTTTCTTT
J gene: TRBJ1-1
D gene: -
V gene: TRBV29-1
clone size: -

CDR3 protein: CSVGRGNEQFF
CDR3 DNA: TGCAGCGTTGGGCGCGGCAATGAGCAGTTCTTC
J gene: TRBJ2-1
D gene: -
V gene: TRBV29-1
clone size: once

CDR3 protein: CSVGGGRGNTEAFF
CDR3 DNA: TGCAGCGTTGGCGGGGGGAGAGGAAACACTGAAGCTTTCTTT
J gene: TRBJ1-1
D gene: -
V gene: TRBV29-1
clone size: -

CDR3 protein: CASSLRGMDYGYTF
CDR3 DNA: TGTGCCAGCAGTTTACGGGGGATGGACTATGGCTACACCTTC
J gene: TRBJ1-2
D gene: -
V gene: TRBV28
clone size: many

CDR3 protein: CASSLYPDEQFF
CDR3 DNA: TGTGCCAGCAGCTTGTATCCCGATGAGCAGTTCTTC
J gene: TRBJ2-1
D gene: -
V gene: TRBV7-8
clone size: -